This record looks at one TCR beta chain sequence and its context. The sample comes from a study of siplizumab effects on memory and regulatory T cells. Method: immunoSEQ multiplex PCR; TCRdb's copy keeps in-frame clones and lacks some. The data contain tens of thousands of clones, under 95% of them singletons. Germline V lookup: CDR1 SEHNR, CDR2 FQNEAQ (reference sequence). V was pared by 6 bases and J by 5 bases, with 7 bases between. CDR3 length: 11 amino acids. The gene calls are TRBV7-9 and TRBJ1-1, with no clear D. The sequenced sample was CD8+ T cells sorted from blood. The TCR was taken from a human donor in good health. CDR3 in DNA: TGTGCCAGCAGGGCATCAACTGAAGCTTTCTTT. It specifies CASRASTEAFF.